Following are 7 T cell receptor beta chains from one sample sequenced in a study of blood T cell repertoires in COVID-19. The assay was immunoSEQ multiplex PCR, and TCRdb's table has in-frame clones only and misses some. This sample has about 160,000 clones, with around 80% found just once. Material: PBMCs or T cells enriched from blood (not recorded which). The receptors were gathered from a woman aged 60-75 years who had recovered from COVID-19.

The CDR3 here is CAWSDQGLANQPQHF. In nucleotides, the CDR3 is TGTGCCTGGAGCGACCAGGGGCTCGCTAATCAGCCCCAGCATTTT. V is TRBV30 and J is TRBJ1-5; tentative D call: TRBD1 (6 bases). Germline values: CDR1 GTSNPN, CDR2 SVGIG (reference sequence). V was shortened by 3 bases and J by 4 bases, with 16 bases between the two germline ends. The CDR3 has 15 amino acids.

The chain is built from TRBV6-5 and TRBJ1-1, with 8 bases fitting TRBD1. CDR3 length equals 15 residues. Germline V CDR1 and CDR2: MNHEY, SVGAGI. Germline trimming cut 6 bases from V and 1 base from J; bases unmatched to any gene: 7. The CDR3: CASSQPTGGNTEAFF. The CDR3 coding sequence is TGTGCCAGCAGCCAACCTACAGGGGGGAACACTGAAGCTTTCTTT.

The chain links TRBV19 to TRBJ2-5, with 10 bases identical to TRBD1. Germline CDR1 LNHDA, CDR2 SQIVND (reference sequence). This CDR3 has 13 residues. V dropped 9 bases and J dropped 5; count of bases not matched to a gene: 6. The CDR3 DNA sequence: TGTGCCAGCAAAGACAGGGGGCAGGAGACCCAGTACTTC. Residues: CASKDRGQETQYF.

As regards this clone: The sample holds other DNA sequences that translate to the same CDR3. The CDR3 nucleotides are TGCGCCAGCAGCGCGGGACTGGGGGAGACCCAGTACTTC. Translating gives CASSAGLGETQYF. V usage is TRBV5-1 and J usage is TRBJ2-5, with D possibly matching TRBD2 (6 bases). This CDR3 comprises 13 residues. The germline V gene encodes CDR1 SGHRS and CDR2 YFSETQ. V gave up 4 bases and J gave up 5 bases, with 12 bases separating them.

The V gene is TRBV29-1, the J gene TRBJ1-1; 7 positions match TRBD1. Germline lookup yields CDR1 SQVTM and CDR2 ANQGSEA. This CDR3 has 17 amino acids. V dropped 5 bases and J dropped 0; count of bases not matched to a gene: 15. The CDR3: CSVLKGAPSRVNTEAFF. In DNA, the CDR3 is TGCAGCGTTTTGAAGGGGGCGCCGAGTAGGGTGAACACTGAAGCTTTCTTT.

This clone turned up a few times. The J gene is TRBJ2-1, the V gene TRBV10-2, with 8 bases matching TRBD1. The V segment lost 8 bases and the J segment 8 bases; nucleotides outside the gene matches: 8. Germline loops: CDR1 WSHSY, CDR2 SAAADI. The CDR3 totals 13 residues. CDR3 in DNA: TGCGCCAGCCGGGGACAGGCTTTGGATGAGCAGTTCTTC. It yields the protein CASRGQALDEQFF.

The chain combines TRBV18 with TRBJ1-2; TRBD1 agrees at 7 bases. The CDR3 consists of 16 residues. Germline CDR1 reads KGHSH; CDR2 reads LQKENI. J lost 4 bases, V lost 5 bases, and 13 bases had no gene match. CDR3 bases: TGTGCCAGCTCAGAGCGGACAGGAATAGCCCTCTATGGCTACACCTTC. Protein product: CASSERTGIALYGYTF.